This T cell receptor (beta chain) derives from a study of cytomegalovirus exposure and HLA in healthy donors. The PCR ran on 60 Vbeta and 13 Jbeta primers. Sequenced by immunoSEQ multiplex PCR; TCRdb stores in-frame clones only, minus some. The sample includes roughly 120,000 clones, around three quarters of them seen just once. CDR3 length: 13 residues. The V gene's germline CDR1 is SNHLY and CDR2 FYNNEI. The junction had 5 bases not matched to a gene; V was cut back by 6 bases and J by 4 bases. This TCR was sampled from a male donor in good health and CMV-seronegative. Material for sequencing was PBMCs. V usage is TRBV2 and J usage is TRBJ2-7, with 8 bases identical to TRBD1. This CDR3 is CASSRDRLYEQYF. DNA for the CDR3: TGTGCCAGCAGCCGGGACAGGCTATACGAGCAGTACTTC.